The clone carrying this TCR beta chain was detected ten times or more. Antigen unknown. The source of the sample is a study of T-cell reconstitution after alpha-beta-depleted transplantation in children. Unique molecular identifiers were incorporated into the prepared TCRbeta library. One entry per CDR3 protein, called by TCRdb with MiXCR from the PCR reads. The sample has more than 400,000 distinct CDR3 sequences; roughly 11% are singletons. General study findings and limits: Counts and diversity of T cells one year after transplant came mostly from newly produced T cells.

V shed 2 bases, J shed 6 bases, and the junction held 13 bases outside the gene matches. The germline V gene encodes CDR1 MNHEY and CDR2 SVGEGT. This CDR3 is 17 amino acids long. V and J are TRBV6-2 or TRBV6-3 and TRBJ2-1, with 7 bases matching TRBD2. The sequenced sample was PBMCs, mostly from graft donor cells, obtained 180 days after TCRalphabeta/CD19-depleted stem cell transplant. This receptor was identified in a female patient aged 2 to 10 who had a stem cell transplant for aplastic anemia, so the T cells may come from the graft donor. The CDR3 nucleotides are TGTGCCAGCAGTTACCCTGTGGGCGGGAGACCCGTCAATGAGCAGTTCTTC. Amino acid sequence: CASSYPVGGRPVNEQFF.